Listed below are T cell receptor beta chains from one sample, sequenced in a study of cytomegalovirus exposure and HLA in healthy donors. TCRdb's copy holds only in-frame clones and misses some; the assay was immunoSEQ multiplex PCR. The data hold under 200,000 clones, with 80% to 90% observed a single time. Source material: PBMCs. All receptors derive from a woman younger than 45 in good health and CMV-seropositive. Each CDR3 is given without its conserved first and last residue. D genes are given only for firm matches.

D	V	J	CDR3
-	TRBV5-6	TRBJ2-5	ASSPQIYQETQY
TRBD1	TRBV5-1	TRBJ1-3	ASSFGQAGNTIY
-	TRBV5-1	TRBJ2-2	ASSLGGRDTGELF
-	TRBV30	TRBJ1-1	AWRWGRGGTEAF
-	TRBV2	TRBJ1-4	ARNRSNEKLF
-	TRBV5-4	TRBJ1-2	ASSLANRQSYGYT
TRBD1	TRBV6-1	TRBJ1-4	ASRRQGNEKLF
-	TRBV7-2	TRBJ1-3	ASSLGPGKAGNTIY
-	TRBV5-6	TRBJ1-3	ASSLGQAVSSGNTIY
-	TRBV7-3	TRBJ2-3	ASSLGSWGTDTQY
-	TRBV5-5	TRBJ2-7	ASSLSRGRNEQY
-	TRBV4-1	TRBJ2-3	ASSQERRASPY
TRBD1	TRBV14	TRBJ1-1	ASGQGWGEAF
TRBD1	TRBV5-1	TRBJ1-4	ASSIKGAFDEKLF
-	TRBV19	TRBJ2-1	ASSLYNEQF
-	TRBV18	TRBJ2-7	ASSPTEGDIEQY
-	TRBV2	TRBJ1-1	ASSETGLGRSTEAF
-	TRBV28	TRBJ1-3	ASSSAGEGNTIY
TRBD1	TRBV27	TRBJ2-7	ASGLTGLSYEQY
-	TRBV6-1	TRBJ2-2	ASSAHRTGELF
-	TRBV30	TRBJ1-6	AWRTPPYRESAKSSPLH
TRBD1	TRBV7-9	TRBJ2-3	ASGRQGAYDTQY
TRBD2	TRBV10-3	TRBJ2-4	AISGGLAGGNIQY
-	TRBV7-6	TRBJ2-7	ASQETSFSSYEQY
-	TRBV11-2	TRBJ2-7	ASSLGFGQGHTYEQY
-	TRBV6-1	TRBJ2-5	ASSDSRKQGSETQY
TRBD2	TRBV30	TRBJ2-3	AWSVGSGGHTDTQY
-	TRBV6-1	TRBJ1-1	ASRVQGQVTEAF
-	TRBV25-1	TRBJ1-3	ASSERDMPGNTIY
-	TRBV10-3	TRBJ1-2	AIRGMAWGVGGYT
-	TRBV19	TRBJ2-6	ASSSTSGSAGANVLT
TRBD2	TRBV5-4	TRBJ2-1	ASSSLKASGGLGSYNEQF
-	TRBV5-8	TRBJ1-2	ASSWQNYGYT
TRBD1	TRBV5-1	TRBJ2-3	ASRPQGAADTQY
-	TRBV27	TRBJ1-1	ASSSAGFLMNTEAF
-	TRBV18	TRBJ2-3	ASSPSSARDTQY
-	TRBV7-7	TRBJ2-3	ASSLGAGAEDTQY
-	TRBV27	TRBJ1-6	ASSVLSNSPLH
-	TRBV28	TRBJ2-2	ASSSILEGNTGELF
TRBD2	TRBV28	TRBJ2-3	ASRGGVPGGRGTQY
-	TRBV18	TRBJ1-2	ASSPLMPGVDGYT
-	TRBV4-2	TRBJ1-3	ASSQVSAAHVIGNTIY
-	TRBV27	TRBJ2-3	ASSLLSPQWDTQY
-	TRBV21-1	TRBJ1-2	ASTGWGQPGYT
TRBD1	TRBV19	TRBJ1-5	ASSTRGDRGRIVVGRNQPQH
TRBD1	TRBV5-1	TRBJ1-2	ASSPEGTGGWDGYT
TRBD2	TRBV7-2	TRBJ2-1	ASSWGGNEQF
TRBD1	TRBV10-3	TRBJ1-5	AISPGTENQPQH
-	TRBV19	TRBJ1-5	ASRRRQGNQPQH
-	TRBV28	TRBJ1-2	ASMEGRNYGYT
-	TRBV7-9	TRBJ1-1	ASSFVRNTEAF
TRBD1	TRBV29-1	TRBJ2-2	SGTGVAGELF
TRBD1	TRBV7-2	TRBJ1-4	ASRDRGVGEKLF
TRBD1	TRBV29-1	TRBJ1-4	SVYRGRDEKLF
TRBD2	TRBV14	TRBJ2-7	ASSQDRGDEQY
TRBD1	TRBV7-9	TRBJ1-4	ASSRDRVNEKLF
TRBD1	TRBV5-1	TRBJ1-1	ASSLEGQGDWGTEAF
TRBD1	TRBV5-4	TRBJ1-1	ASSMLTGEFRIGAF
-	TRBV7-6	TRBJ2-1	ASSYRLGPYNEQF